Listed here is a single T cell receptor beta chain. These data are taken from a study of regulatory dendritic cells for organ transplantation. Using immunoSEQ multiplex PCR, the repertoire was profiled, and TCRdb retains in-frame clones only, with some absent. Among 25,000 to 30,000 clones listed, 75% to 80% were seen once. J was trimmed by 2 bases and V by 6 bases; bases with no gene match: 4. The CDR3 spans 13 residues. CDR1 is MNHEY and CDR2 is SVGAGI in the germline V gene. The sample consisted of memory CD4+ T cells from blood. As for subset: CD45RO+ memory T cells. The sequence came from a human donor in good health. J is TRBJ2-7 and V is TRBV6-5; 7 bases match TRBD1. The CDR3 sequence is CASSTGTAYEQYF. The CDR3 coding sequence is TGTGCCAGCAGCACCGGGACAGCCTACGAGCAGTACTTC.